There are a few counts of the clone carrying this T cell receptor (beta chain). Its matching antigen is unknown. This specimen belongs to a study of early T cells in non-severe SARS-CoV-2 infection. Overall study context: Bulk RNA from unsorted whole blood was sequenced; chains were unpaired.

The library protocol tagged individual cDNA molecules with unique molecular identifiers. TCRdb called the 5' RACE reads again in MiXCR, with one record for every CDR3 protein. The sample has roughly 34,000 distinct CDR3 sequences; 4.7% are singletons. This CDR3 has 13 residues. The V gene lost 5 bases and the J gene lost 1 base, with 8 bases spanning the gap. Germline V gene lookup returns CDR1 SGHTA and CDR2 FQGNSA. Study observations and caveats: VDJdb-based annotation leaned toward anti-spike CD8 responses and missed private and CD4 specificities.

The sample taken for sequencing was whole blood. This clonotype was sampled from an adult who was a healthcare worker with PCR-confirmed SARS-CoV-2 infection or an uninfected control (not recorded which). The chain uses TRBV7-2 and TRBJ1-1; D might be TRBD1 (5 bases). Here the CDR3 reads CASSRTGNTEAFF. The CDR3 bases are TGTGCCAGCAGCAGAACAGGGAACACTGAAGCTTTCTTT.